These 3 T cell receptor beta chains came from one sample sequenced in a study of monozygotic twins with inflammatory bowel disease. No DNA is given; TCRdb re-called the 5' RACE reads and lists each CDR3 protein once. Its clone listing holds under 350,000 distinct CDR3 sequences. The sample consisted of blood. All receptors derive from a human donor with ulcerative colitis or Crohn's disease, or a healthy co-twin of an affected twin (not recorded which).

V is TRBV18 and J is TRBJ2-1; TCRdb gives TRBD2 as the D gene, but with no DNA this cannot be confirmed. The length of the CDR3 is 16 residues. The germline CDR1 and CDR2 sequences are KGHSH and LQKENI. The CDR3: CASSSSAGNTYNEQFF.

This chain joins TRBV11-2 and TRBJ2-5. The CDR3 runs 12 residues. CDR1 is SGHAT and CDR2 is FQNNGV in the germline V gene. CDR3 region: CASSLELRTQYF. Full variable domain (remainder filled in from reference TRBV11-2 and TRBJ2-5): EAGVAQSPRYKIIEKRQSVAFWCNPISGHATLYWYQQILGQGPKLLIQFQNNGVVDDSQLPKDRFSAERLKGVDSTLKIQPAKLEDSAVYLCASSLELRTQYFGPGTRLLVL.

This chain connects TRBV10-3 to TRBJ2-7; TCRdb's D gene call, TRBD2, goes unchecked for lack of DNA. Germline lookup yields CDR1 ENHRY and CDR2 SYGVKD. The CDR3 covers 15 residues. The CDR3 sequence: CAMRQSGGVVDEQYF.